Sequencing of this TCR beta chain was carried out in a study of breast tumors, draining lymph nodes, adjacent tissues. V shed 0 bases, J shed 4 bases, and the junction held 18 bases outside the gene matches. Per the germline V gene, CDR1 is SGHDN and CDR2 is FVKESK. The CDR3 contains 19 residues. Samples came from axillary lymph nodes draining the breast cancer. TCRdb used MiXCR to reprocess the multiplex PCR reads, holding one entry per CDR3 protein. The sample holds some 130,000 distinct CDR3 sequences, about 20% seen once. The sequenced sample was axillary lymph node tissue. The rearrangement links TRBV14 to TRBJ2-7; 7 bases map to TRBD2. The sequence came from a female donor with breast cancer. Some clones in this sample may be carry-over from other donors' samples. In DNA, the CDR3 is TGTGCCAGCAGCCAAGAACCAGGAGGCGGGATTAGCGGGTCTTACGAGCAGTACTTC. The encoded protein is CASSQEPGGGISGSYEQYF.